This is a list of T cell receptor beta chains from one sample in a study of OX40 agonist ivuxolimab in advanced cancers. Libraries were prepared by immunoSEQ multiplex PCR; TCRdb keeps only in-frame clonotypes and omits some of them. Here the sample spans about 76,000 clones, 80% to 90% being singletons. Sequencing was performed on CD4+ or CD8+ T cells sorted from blood, taken in a trial of the OX40 agonist ivuxolimab. All receptors derive from an adult with an advanced solid tumor such as melanoma, head and neck, liver or kidney cancer. The CDR3 runs from the conserved cysteine through the conserved F or W. A D gene is named only where the DNA matches it firmly. Rows may omit the clone size; those that give it use once, few, many or a size class.

CDR3: CASSEPEAFF; DNA: TGTGCCAGCAGTGAACCGGAAGCTTTCTTT; D: NA; V: TRBV2; size: NA; J: TRBJ1-1; length: 10
CDR3: CASSTLAGVIDEQFF; DNA: TGTGCCAGCAGCACACTAGCGGGAGTAATAGATGAGCAGTTCTTC; D: TRBD2; V: TRBV2; size: NA; J: TRBJ2-1; length: 15
CDR3: CASSKTGGAYEQYF; DNA: TGTGCCAGCAGTAAGACAGGAGGAGCCTACGAGCAGTACTTC; D: NA; V: TRBV2; size: NA; J: TRBJ2-7; length: 14
CDR3: CASSGRQEVGNTEAFF; DNA: TGTGCCAGCAGTGGTAGACAGGAGGTCGGGAACACTGAAGCTTTCTTT; D: NA; V: TRBV27; size: few; J: TRBJ1-1; length: 16
CDR3: CASRPRSTDTQYF; DNA: TGTGCCAGCAGACCAAGAAGTACAGATACGCAGTATTTT; D: NA; V: TRBV7-2; size: NA; J: TRBJ2-3; length: 13
CDR3: CASSLRGQFGLGYQPQHF; DNA: TGCGCCAGCAGCTTGCGGGGACAGTTCGGTTTGGGCTATCAGCCCCAGCATTTT; D: TRBD1; V: TRBV5-1; size: NA; J: TRBJ1-5; length: 18
CDR3: CASSRPGVSEQYF; DNA: TGTGCCAGCTCACGCCCAGGGGTCTCCGAGCAGTACTTC; D: NA; V: TRBV18; size: NA; J: TRBJ2-7; length: 13
CDR3: CASSREGFFYEQYF; DNA: TGTGCCTCCTCCCGGGAGGGTTTTTTCTACGAGCAGTACTTC; D: TRBD2; V: TRBV10-3; size: NA; J: TRBJ2-7; length: 14
CDR3: CASRLAGGYNEQFF; DNA: TGTGCCAGCAGGTTAGCGGGAGGGTACAATGAGCAGTTCTTC; D: TRBD2; V: TRBV28; size: NA; J: TRBJ2-1; length: 14
CDR3: CASSVGQDYSPLHF; DNA: TGTGCCAGCAGCGTCGGACAAGACTATTCACCCCTCCACTTT; D: NA; V: TRBV7-9; size: few; J: TRBJ1-6; length: 14
CDR3: CASSSDDTQYF; DNA: TGTGCCAGCTCGAGCGATGATACGCAGTATTTT; D: NA; V: TRBV18; size: NA; J: TRBJ2-3; length: 11
CDR3: CASSFNRQEGYTF; DNA: TGTGCCAGCAGCTTTAACCGACAGGAGGGCTACACCTTC; D: NA; V: TRBV5-6; size: once; J: TRBJ1-2; length: 13
CDR3: CASRNQQGSAFF; DNA: TGTGCCAGCAGAAACCAACAGGGGTCGGCTTTCTTT; D: TRBD1; V: TRBV6-5; size: NA; J: TRBJ1-1; length: 12
CDR3: CASSDPGIGTDTQYF; DNA: TGCGCCAGCAGTGATCCAGGGATAGGGACAGATACGCAGTATTTT; D: NA; V: TRBV10-1; size: NA; J: TRBJ2-3; length: 15
CDR3: CASSYYNEQFF; DNA: TGTGCCAGCAGCTACTACAATGAGCAGTTCTTC; D: NA; V: TRBV7-2; size: NA; J: TRBJ2-1; length: 11
CDR3: CASSLQTTGELFF; DNA: TGTGCCAGTAGCCTCCAGACCACCGGGGAGCTGTTTTTT; D: NA; V: TRBV19; size: NA; J: TRBJ2-2; length: 13
CDR3: CASSPQGLVQKAFF; DNA: TGTGCCAGCAGCCCACAGGGCTTGGTTCAAAAAGCTTTCTTT; D: NA; V: TRBV7-2; size: NA; J: TRBJ1-1; length: 14
CDR3: CASSPRDASSYNEQFF; DNA: TGTGCCAGCTCACCCAGAGACGCCAGCTCCTACAATGAGCAGTTCTTC; D: NA; V: TRBV18; size: NA; J: TRBJ2-1; length: 16
CDR3: CASSYIGQATDTQYF; DNA: TGTGCCAGCAGTTACATTGGACAAGCCACAGATACGCAGTATTTT; D: NA; V: TRBV6-6; size: NA; J: TRBJ2-3; length: 15
CDR3: CASSKTGGAYEQYF; DNA: TGTGCCAGCAGTAAGACAGGAGGAGCCTACGAGCAGTACTTC; D: NA; V: TRBV2; size: NA; J: TRBJ2-7; length: 14
CDR3: CASSSTSREQFF; DNA: TGTGCCAGCAGCTCGACTAGTCGGGAGCAGTTCTTC; D: NA; V: TRBV7-9; size: NA; J: TRBJ2-1; length: 12
CDR3: CASSSSGTRNTEAFF; DNA: TGTGCCAGCAGCTCTTCCGGGACACGGAACACTGAAGCTTTCTTT; D: NA; V: TRBV11-1; size: NA; J: TRBJ1-1; length: 15
CDR3: CASSQREGAYEQYF; DNA: TGTGCCAGCAGCCAGCGGGAGGGGGCCTACGAGCAGTACTTC; D: TRBD2; V: TRBV6-6; size: once; J: TRBJ2-7; length: 14
CDR3: CASSYGTGGTDEQFF; DNA: TGTGCCAGCAGTTACGGTACGGGGGGAACCGATGAGCAGTTCTTC; D: TRBD2; V: TRBV6-6; size: NA; J: TRBJ2-1; length: 15
CDR3: CASSLRGGAYEQYF; DNA: TGTGCCAGCAGCTTGAGAGGGGGGGCGTACGAGCAGTACTTC; D: NA; V: TRBV7-6; size: once; J: TRBJ2-7; length: 14
CDR3: CASTITGSPSTDTQYF; DNA: TGTGCCAGCACCATAACGGGCTCTCCTAGCACAGATACGCAGTATTTT; D: NA; V: TRBV9; size: NA; J: TRBJ2-3; length: 16